These T cell receptor beta chains were read from a single sample in a study of T cells in tuberculosis. The repertoire was sequenced with immunoSEQ multiplex PCR; TCRdb's copy has only in-frame clones and lacks some. This sample has about 36,000 clones, with approximately 93% found just once. Sequencing was performed on PBMCs. These receptors were collected from a donor aged 10 to 29 with latent tuberculosis or without tuberculosis infection. CDR3s include the opening cysteine and the closing phenylalanine or tryptophan. D genes are given only for firm matches. The size field is filled for only some rows; it gives once, few, many or a size class.

j_call v_call clone_size d_call cdr3_aa cdr3_nt
TRBJ1-2 TRBV7-3 - - CASSLSGGTGTYGYTF TGTGCCAGCAGCTTAAGTGGCGGGACTGGCACGTATGGCTACACCTTC
TRBJ1-1 TRBV6-1 - - CASSEDSEGGTEAFF TGTGCCAGCAGTGAAGACTCGGAAGGGGGCACTGAAGCTTTCTTT
TRBJ1-1 TRBV2 - - CASLLQQGNTEAFF TGTGCCAGCCTACTCCAACAGGGCAACACTGAAGCTTTCTTT
TRBJ2-7 TRBV2 - - CASSQGTVYEQYF TGTGCCAGCAGTCAGGGGACCGTCTACGAGCAGTACTTC
TRBJ2-1 TRBV29-1 - TRBD1 CSVARQGPNEQFF TGCAGCGTGGCTCGACAGGGACCCAATGAGCAGTTCTTC
TRBJ1-6 TRBV10-2 few - CASSGGFPNSPLHF TGCGCCAGCAGCGGGGGGTTTCCTAATTCACCCCTCCACTTT
TRBJ1-1 TRBV29-1 once - CSVDRTVTEAFF TGCAGCGTTGACCGGACAGTCACTGAAGCTTTCTTT
TRBJ2-1 TRBV29-1 - TRBD1 CSPTTGNEQFF TGCAGCCCTACGACAGGGAATGAGCAGTTCTTC
TRBJ1-1 TRBV7-2 - - CASSLYKNTEAFF TGTGCCAGCAGCCTCTATAAGAACACTGAAGCTTTCTTT
TRBJ2-2 TRBV7-2 few TRBD2 CASSQLAGGNTGELFF TGTGCCAGCAGCCAGCTAGCGGGGGGGAACACCGGGGAGCTGTTTTTT
TRBJ1-5 TRBV7-2 - TRBD1 CASSLFLGTGKLNQPQHF TGTGCCAGCAGCCTTTTTTTAGGGACAGGGAAACTCAATCAGCCCCAGCATTTT
TRBJ1-2 TRBV19 - TRBD1 CASRSSGQGAFSYGYTF TGTGCCAGTAGGTCATCTGGACAGGGGGCTTTTAGCTATGGCTACACCTTC
TRBJ2-7 TRBV29-1 - - CSVVRGLSSYEQYF TGCAGCGTTGTTCGGGGTCTTAGCTCCTACGAGCAGTACTTC
TRBJ1-1 TRBV6-6 - TRBD1 CASSFGTGATEAFF TGTGCCAGCAGTTTCGGGACAGGGGCGACTGAAGCTTTCTTT
TRBJ2-7 TRBV19 - TRBD2 CASSARAGSYEQYF TGTGCCAGTAGTGCTCGAGCGGGGTCCTACGAGCAGTACTTC
TRBJ2-3 TRBV6-1 - TRBD1 CASSVDRVADTQYF TGTGCCAGCAGTGTAGACAGGGTAGCAGATACGCAGTATTTT
TRBJ2-1 TRBV9 - - CASNRGGNEQFF TGTGCCAGCAATCGAGGCGGTAATGAGCAGTTCTTC
TRBJ2-1 TRBV4-1 - TRBD2 CASSQPTTSVIYNEQFF TGCGCCAGCAGCCAACCGACGACTAGCGTGATCTACAATGAGCAGTTCTTC
TRBJ1-1 TRBV11-3 - - CASSFQSNTEAFF TGTGCCAGCAGCTTCCAGTCGAACACTGAAGCTTTCTTT
TRBJ1-1 TRBV2 - - CASSEALLGGMNTEAFF TGTGCCAGCAGTGAAGCGCTTCTGGGAGGGATGAACACTGAAGCTTTCTTT